This record looks at one T cell receptor beta chain sequence and its context. This sample was taken from a study of blood T cell repertoires in COVID-19. Whole-study context: Researchers got acute and convalescent COVID-19 samples from the United States, Italy and Spain. PBMCs, B-cell-depleted T cells, or T cells provided the cDNA or gDNA that made up the material.

V lost 1 base and J lost 4; bases outside the gene matches: 6. Germline V gene lookup returns CDR1 MNHNS and CDR2 SASEGT. The CDR3 sequence is 16 residues long. Original methodology: Amplification of reference gene primers provided the estimated nucleated cell counts. Some clones are missing from TCRdb's copy, which holds only in-frame ones; the method was immunoSEQ multiplex PCR. Clonal size and the V and J genes are those of that table, whereas D and trimming came from the DNA. The sample lists over 95,000 clones, over 70% seen once, with approximately 1.5% in the top ten. The TCR was taken from a man aged 45-65 years with acute or convalescent COVID-19. The chain carries TRBV6-1 and TRBJ2-3, with 9 bases matching TRBD1. Sequencing used peripheral blood. In DNA, the CDR3 is TGTGCCAGCAGTGAAGACAGGGGGCGCGGGGCAGATACGCAGTATTTT. Protein sequence: CASSEDRGRGADTQYF.